These 21 T cell receptor beta chains came from one sample sequenced in a study of T cells after somatic rescue of genetic block. Assay: immunoSEQ multiplex PCR; the TCRdb copy retains only in-frame clones and omits some. The table includes 10,000 or so clones, 70% to 75% detected once. Sequenced input: peripheral blood mononuclear cells (PBMCs). Receptors originate from a boy aged 5-17 years.

The CDR3 here is CAISERGQARQYF. CDR3 DNA sequence: TGTGCCATCAGTGAGCGAGGACAGGCCCGGCAGTACTTC. The V call is TRBV10-3, the J call TRBJ2-7; TRBD1 matches at 7 bases. The V and J ends lost 2 bases and 9 bases, in that order; junction bases with no gene match: 7. The CDR3 is made up of 13 amino acids. Germline loops: CDR1 ENHRY, CDR2 SYGVKD.

J is TRBJ1-5 and V is TRBV2; the D gene is possibly TRBD1 (5 bases). Germline-derived CDR1 and CDR2 are SNHLY and FYNNEI. The CDR3 runs to 15 residues. V was cut by 5 bases and J by 2 bases, with 13 bases left in between. CDR3 sequence: CASSKQEGGNQPQHF. The CDR3 nucleotides read TGTGCCAGCAGTAAACAGGAAGGGGGCAATCAGCCCCAGCATTTT.

This chain joins TRBV5-1 and TRBJ2-1, with D perhaps TRBD2 (6 bases). V shed 4 bases and J shed 5 bases, with 10 bases lying between them. Per germline, CDR1 SGHRS and CDR2 YFSETQ. This CDR3 has 13 amino acids. In nucleotides, the CDR3 is TGCGCCAGCAGCCTACTAGCCGACAATGAGCAGTTCTTC. Translating it yields CASSLLADNEQFF.

The chain recombines TRBV7-9 with TRBJ2-2; 10 positions match TRBD1. The CDR3 length is 15 residues. Germline V gene sequence: CDR1 SEHNR, CDR2 FQNEAQ (reference sequence). V shed 6 bases and J 8 bases; nucleotides not matched to a gene: 9. The CDR3 sequence: CASRPGTGVIGELFF. CDR3 sequence (DNA): TGTGCCAGCAGACCCGGGACAGGGGTTATAGGGGAGCTGTTTTTT.

V is TRBV5-1 and J is TRBJ2-5, with D perhaps being TRBD1 or TRBD2 (5 bases each). V was cut by 0 bases and J by 5 bases, with 11 bases left in between. The CDR3 spans 14 residues. Germline CDR1 SGHRS, CDR2 YFSETQ. CDR3 amino acids: CASSLAGRGETQYF. The CDR3 DNA reads TGCGCCAGCAGCTTGGCGGGGCGCGGGGAGACCCAGTACTTC.

The chain has TRBV2 and TRBJ1-2; unclear D gene. Between the trimmed V and J ends, which lost 1 base and 8 bases, there was a span of 11 bases. CDR1 and CDR2 from the germline V gene are SNHLY and FYNNEI. There are 13 residues in the CDR3. CDR3 nucleotides: TGTGCCAGCAGTGAAGTCGGGCCCCTCGGCTACACCTTC. This gives the protein CASSEVGPLGYTF.

The V and J genes are TRBV6-8 and TRBJ2-3; 10 positions match TRBD2. The CDR3 contains 20 residues. The ends lost 7 bases at V and 2 bases at J; junction bases unmatched: 21. Per germline, CDR1 MNHGY and CDR2 SAAAGT. The CDR3 DNA follows: TGTGCCAGCATAAATACCAGAGGAGGCCGAACTAGCGGGACCACAGATACGCAGTATTTT. Protein sequence: CASINTRGGRTSGTTDTQYF.

This clone was seen more than once but under ten times. V usage is TRBV5-1 and J usage is TRBJ2-2; D is unresolved. Trimming cost V 0 bases and J 5 bases, with 8 bases left between them. Germline lookup yields CDR1 SGHRS and CDR2 YFSETQ. CDR3 length equals 14 residues. CDR3 DNA: TGCGCCAGCAGCTTGGTCGTAAATACCGGGGAGCTGTTTTTT. Protein product: CASSLVVNTGELFF.

The chain combines TRBV27 with TRBJ1-2, with D unclear. In germline, CDR1 is MNHEY, CDR2 SMNVEV (reference sequence). The ends were cut back, 5 bases at V and 0 bases at J, with 7 bases in the middle. This CDR3 is built from 13 residues. The CDR3 region is CASSPWPNYGYTF. The CDR3 DNA reads TGTGCCAGCAGTCCTTGGCCTAACTATGGCTACACCTTC.

The chain uses TRBV2 and TRBJ1-5; no clear D. This CDR3 has 15 amino acids. Trimming took off 1 base at V and 6 bases at J, with 13 bases between the two ends. Germline V gene sequence: CDR1 SNHLY, CDR2 FYNNEI. CDR3 protein: CASSEGPLIGQPQHF. CDR3 coding DNA: TGTGCCAGCAGTGAAGGGCCATTGATAGGTCAGCCCCAGCATTTT.

The chain employs TRBV6-6 and TRBJ2-7; TRBD2 agrees at 13 bases. The trim removed 4 bases at V and 3 bases at J, leaving 3 bases unmatched. The CDR3 runs 15 residues. Germline loops: CDR1 MNHNY, CDR2 SVGAGI (reference sequence). CDR3 sequence (DNA): TGTGCCAGCAGTTGGGGGACTAGCGGGAACTACGAGCAGTACTTC. Protein: CASSWGTSGNYEQYF.

V gene TRBV5-1 combines with J gene TRBJ1-4, with 10 bases that match TRBD1. V was clipped by 4 bases and J by 5 bases; unmatched bases: 5. The CDR3 consists of 15 residues. In germline, CDR1 is SGHRS, CDR2 YFSETQ. The CDR3 sequence: CASSPRQGANEKLFF. The CDR3 region has the DNA TGCGCCAGCAGCCCTCGACAGGGGGCGAATGAAAAACTGTTTTTT.

This rearrangement joins TRBV5-6 to TRBJ2-1; 7 positions agree with TRBD1. The CDR3 extends over 16 amino acids. The germline gives CDR1 SGHDT, CDR2 YYEEEE. Germline trimming cut 0 bases from V and 4 bases from J; bases unmatched to any gene: 7. DNA of the CDR3: TGTGCCAGCAGCTTGGGGTCCGACAGGGTTTACAATGAGCAGTTCTTC. This translates into CASSLGSDRVYNEQFF.

This chain joins TRBV11-3 and TRBJ2-7; D unclear. In germline, CDR1 is SGHNT, CDR2 YENEEA. Trimming pared 1 base from V and 6 bases from J, leaving 10 bases between. The length of the CDR3 is 13 residues. The CDR3 is CASSLARFAEQYF. The CDR3, as DNA: TGTGCCAGCAGCTTAGCCCGCTTCGCCGAGCAGTACTTC.

This clone was found once. The CDR3 bases are TGTGCCAGCAGTTTATACGGGAGGGCCTACGAGCAGTACTTC. Translated: CASSLYGRAYEQYF. The chain recombines TRBV28 with TRBJ2-7; 8 nucleotides match TRBD2. The length of the CDR3 is 14 residues. V lost 1 base to trimming and J lost 2 bases; unmatched junction nucleotides: 1. The germline V gene encodes CDR1 MDHEN and CDR2 SYDVKM.

This rearrangement joins TRBV7-2 to TRBJ2-1; 10 nucleotides match TRBD2. The ends lost 5 bases at V and 7 bases at J; junction bases unmatched: 8. The CDR3 runs 15 residues. CDR1 is SGHTA and CDR2 is FQGNSA in the germline V gene. This chain's CDR3 is CASSTGLATKNEQFF. The CDR3 DNA sequence: TGTGCCAGCAGCACGGGACTAGCGACCAAGAATGAGCAGTTCTTC. Full variable domain (outside the CDR3, taken from reference TRBV7-2 and TRBJ2-1): GAGVSQSPSNKVTEKGKDVELRCDPISGHTALYWYRQSLGQGLEFLIYFQGNSAPDKSGLPSDRFSAERTGGSVSTLTIQRTQQEDSAVYLCASSTGLATKNEQFFGPGTRLTVL.

The chain recombines TRBV19 with TRBJ1-2; D not certain. The V and J ends lost 6 bases and 0 bases respectively, with 14 bases between them. Germline lookup yields CDR1 LNHDA and CDR2 SQIVND (reference sequence). The CDR3 length is 15 residues. For the CDR3, the DNA is TGTGCCAGTAGAACGACTCGGACGGCTAACTATGGCTACACCTTC. It codes for CASRTTRTANYGYTF. Combining the CDR3 with reference TRBV19 and TRBJ1-2 gives the whole variable domain DGGITQSPKYLFRKEGQNVTLSCEQNLNHDAMYWYRQDPGQGLRLIYYSQIVNDFQKGDIAEGYSVSREKKESFPLTVTSAQKNPTAFYLCASRTTRTANYGYTFGSGTRLTVV.

The chain employs TRBV6-6 and TRBJ1-1, with D possibly being TRBD1 (5 bases). Trimming pared 4 bases from V and 7 bases from J, leaving 13 bases between. The length of the CDR3 is 13 residues. CDR1 is MNHNY, CDR2 SVGAGI, per germline (reference sequence). In DNA form, the CDR3 reads TGTGCCAGCAGTTGGGGGGTGCATGGTGAAGCTTTCTTT. Translating gives CASSWGVHGEAFF.

This clone is medium-sized (0.01 to 0.1%) in the sample. The J gene is TRBJ2-7, the V gene TRBV10-2, with 10 bases identical to TRBD1. V was pared by 0 bases and J by 7 bases, with 9 bases of the junction left unmatched. Germline V CDR1 and CDR2: WSHSY, SAAADI. The CDR3 spans 16 residues. DNA of the CDR3: TGCGCCAGCAGTGAGTCGATGAGCGGGACAGGGGATGAGCAGTACTTC. It specifies CASSESMSGTGDEQYF.

The chain is built from TRBV10-3 and TRBJ2-1; 13 nucleotides line up with TRBD2. The CDR3 sequence is 16 residues long. Germline CDR1 reads ENHRY; CDR2 reads SYGVKD. Losses at the gene ends were 6 bases for V and 0 bases for J; bases not matched to a gene: 2. The CDR3 nucleotides are TGTGCCATCAGGACTAGCGGGGGGCTCTCCTACAATGAGCAGTTCTTC. The encoded protein is CAIRTSGGLSYNEQFF.

The V gene is TRBV30, the J gene TRBJ1-5; no clear D. V lost 2 bases, J lost 5 bases, and 16 bases lay in between. Germline-derived CDR1 and CDR2 are GTSNPN and SVGIG (reference sequence). The length of the CDR3 is 15 residues. The CDR3 loop reads CAWSPTGSGHQPQHF. For the CDR3, the DNA is TGTGCCTGGAGTCCAACCGGGTCAGGTCATCAGCCCCAGCATTTT.